This T cell receptor (beta chain) was found in a study of blood T cell repertoires in COVID-19. Turning to the study itself: Acute and convalescent COVID-19 samples came from the United States, Italy and Spain. Sample material is recorded as cDNA or gDNA derived from T cells, B-cell-depleted T cells, or PBMCs.

Grouping used clinical history reported by participants in a survey and questionnaire. Recovered participants had two consecutive negative NP/OP PCR tests, healthcare professional clearance, or symptom resolution. With V trimmed by 3 bases and J by 7 bases, 11 bases remained unmatched. Germline V gene data show CDR1 as MNHEY and CDR2 as SMNVEV (reference sequence). The CDR3 runs to 15 residues. This clone was seen just once. Profiling relied on immunoSEQ multiplex PCR, and the TCRdb table lists in-frame clones only, not all of them. The sample includes more than 250,000 clones, about 89% of them seen just once.

Input material: PBMCs or T cells enriched from blood (not recorded which). This sequence joins TRBV27 and TRBJ2-7, with 8 bases aligning to TRBD2. This clonotype originated in a young woman who had recovered from COVID-19. The DNA of the CDR3 is TGTGCCAGCAGTTTTGGGACTAGGGTTGTTGGGGAGCAGTACTTC. This encodes CASSFGTRVVGEQYF.